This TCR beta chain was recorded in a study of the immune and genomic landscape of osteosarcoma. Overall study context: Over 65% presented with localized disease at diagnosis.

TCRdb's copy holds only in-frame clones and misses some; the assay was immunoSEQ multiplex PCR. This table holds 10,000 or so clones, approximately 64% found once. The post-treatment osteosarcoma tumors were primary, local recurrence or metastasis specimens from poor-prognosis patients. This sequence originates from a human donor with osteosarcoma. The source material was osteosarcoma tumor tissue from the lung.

The DNA of the CDR3 is TGTGCCAACCAGGGTTCTGGCGGGGAGCTGTTTTTT. The encoded protein is CANQGSGGELFF. The V call is TRBV7-9, the J call TRBJ2-2; D is perhaps TRBD1 (5 bases). Germline V lookup: CDR1 SEHNR, CDR2 FQNEAQ (reference sequence). V lost 10 bases, J lost 7 bases, and 13 bases lay in between. CDR3 size: 12 residues. The complete variable domain, with remaining parts taken from reference TRBV7-9 and TRBJ2-2, reads DTGVSQNPRHKITKRGQNVTFRCDPISEHNRLYWYRQTLGQGPEFLTYFQNEAQLEKSRLLSDRFSAERPKGSFSTLEIQRTEQGDSAMYLCANQGSGGELFFGEGSRLTVL.